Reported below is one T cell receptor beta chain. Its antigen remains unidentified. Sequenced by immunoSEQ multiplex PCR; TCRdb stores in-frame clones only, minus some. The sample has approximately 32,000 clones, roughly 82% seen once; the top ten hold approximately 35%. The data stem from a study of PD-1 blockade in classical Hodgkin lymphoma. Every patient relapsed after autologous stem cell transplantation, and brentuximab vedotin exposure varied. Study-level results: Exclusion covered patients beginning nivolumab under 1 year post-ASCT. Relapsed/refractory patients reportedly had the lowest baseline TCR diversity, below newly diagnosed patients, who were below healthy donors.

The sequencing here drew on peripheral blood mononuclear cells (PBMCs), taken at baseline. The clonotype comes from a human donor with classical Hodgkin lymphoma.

Here the CDR3 reads CASSIVFGGKGIQETQYF. CDR3 nucleotides: TGTGCCAGTAGTATTGTCTTTGGCGGCAAGGGAATCCAAGAGACCCAGTACTTC. The chain joins TRBV19 to TRBJ2-5; D not certain. CDR3 length: 18 residues. The V gene lost 3 bases and the J gene lost 1 base, with 21 bases spanning the gap. From germline, CDR1 is LNHDA and CDR2 SQIVND (reference sequence).